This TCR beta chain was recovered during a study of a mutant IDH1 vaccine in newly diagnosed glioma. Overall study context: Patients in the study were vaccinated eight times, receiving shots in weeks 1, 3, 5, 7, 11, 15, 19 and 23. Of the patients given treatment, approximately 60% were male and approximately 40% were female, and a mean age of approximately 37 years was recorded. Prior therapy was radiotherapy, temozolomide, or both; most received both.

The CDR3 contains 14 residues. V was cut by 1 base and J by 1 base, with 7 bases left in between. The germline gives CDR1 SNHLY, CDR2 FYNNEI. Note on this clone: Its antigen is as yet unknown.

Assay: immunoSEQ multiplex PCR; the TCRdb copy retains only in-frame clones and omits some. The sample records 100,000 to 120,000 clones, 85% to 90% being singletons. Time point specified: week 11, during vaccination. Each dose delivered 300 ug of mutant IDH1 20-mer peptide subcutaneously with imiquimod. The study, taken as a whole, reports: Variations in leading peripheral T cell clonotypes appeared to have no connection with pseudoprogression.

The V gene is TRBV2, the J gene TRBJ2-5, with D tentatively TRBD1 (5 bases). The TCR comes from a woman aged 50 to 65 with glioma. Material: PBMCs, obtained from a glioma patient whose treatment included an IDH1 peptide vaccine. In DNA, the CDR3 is TGTGCCAGCAGTGAAGAAGGGGTCCAAGAGACCCAGTACTTC. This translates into CASSEEGVQETQYF.